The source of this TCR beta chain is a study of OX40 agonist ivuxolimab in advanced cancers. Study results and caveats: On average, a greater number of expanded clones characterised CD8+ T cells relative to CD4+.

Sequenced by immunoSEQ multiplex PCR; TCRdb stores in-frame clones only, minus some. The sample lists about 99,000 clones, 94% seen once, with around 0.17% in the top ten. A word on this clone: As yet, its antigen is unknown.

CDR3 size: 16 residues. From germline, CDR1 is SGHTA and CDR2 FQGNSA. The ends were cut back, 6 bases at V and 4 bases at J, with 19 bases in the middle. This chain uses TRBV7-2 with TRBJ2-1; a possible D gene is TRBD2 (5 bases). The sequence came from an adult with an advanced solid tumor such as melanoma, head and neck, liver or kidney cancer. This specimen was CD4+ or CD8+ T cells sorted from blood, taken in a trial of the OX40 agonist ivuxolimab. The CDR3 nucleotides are TGTGCCAGCAGAAATGCTAGCTTACTCAGGTACAATGAGCAGTTCTTC. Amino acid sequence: CASRNASLLRYNEQFF.